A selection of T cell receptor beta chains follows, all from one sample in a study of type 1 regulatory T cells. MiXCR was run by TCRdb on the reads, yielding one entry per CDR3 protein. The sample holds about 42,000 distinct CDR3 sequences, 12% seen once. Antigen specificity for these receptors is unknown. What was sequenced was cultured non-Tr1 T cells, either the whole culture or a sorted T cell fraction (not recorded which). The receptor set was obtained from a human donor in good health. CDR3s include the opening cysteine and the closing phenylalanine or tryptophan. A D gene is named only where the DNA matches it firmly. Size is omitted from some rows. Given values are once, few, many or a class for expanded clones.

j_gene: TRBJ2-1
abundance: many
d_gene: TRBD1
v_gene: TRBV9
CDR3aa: CASSPRDRGNEQFF
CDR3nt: TGTGCCAGCAGCCCCCGGGACAGGGGGAACGAGCAGTTCTTC

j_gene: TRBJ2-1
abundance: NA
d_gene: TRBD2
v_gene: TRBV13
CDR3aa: CASSAGLPPYNEQFF
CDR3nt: TGTGCCAGCAGCGCGGGACTACCGCCCTACAATGAGCAGTTCTTC

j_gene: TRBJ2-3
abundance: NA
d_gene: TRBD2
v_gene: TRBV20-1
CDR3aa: CSAGGSLERGPPDTQYF
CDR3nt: TGCAGTGCTGGAGGCTCTTTAGAGCGGGGTCCCCCAGATACGCAGTATTTT

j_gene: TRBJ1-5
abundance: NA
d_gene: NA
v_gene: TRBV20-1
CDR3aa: CSARSQDNQPQHF
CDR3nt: TGCAGTGCTAGAAGCCAGGACAATCAGCCCCAGCATTTT

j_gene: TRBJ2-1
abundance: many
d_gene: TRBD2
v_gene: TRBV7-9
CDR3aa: CASSFGLAGVDEQFF
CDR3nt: TGTGCCAGCAGCTTCGGACTAGCGGGAGTGGATGAGCAGTTCTTC

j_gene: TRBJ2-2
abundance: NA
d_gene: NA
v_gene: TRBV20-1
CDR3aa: CSATDLTRWGNGELFF
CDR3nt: TGCAGTGCTACCGATTTGACACGATGGGGGAACGGGGAGCTGTTTTTT

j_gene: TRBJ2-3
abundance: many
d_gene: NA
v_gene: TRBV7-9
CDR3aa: CASSFLDTQYF
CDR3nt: TGTGCCAGCAGCTTTTTAGATACGCAGTATTTT

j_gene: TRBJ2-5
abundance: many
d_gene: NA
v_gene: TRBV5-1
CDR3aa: CASSSYSGSETQYF
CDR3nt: TGCGCCAGCAGCTCCTACAGTGGTTCAGAGACCCAGTACTTC

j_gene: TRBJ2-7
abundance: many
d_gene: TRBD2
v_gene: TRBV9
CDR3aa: CASSVGLAGVEEQYF
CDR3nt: TGTGCCAGCAGCGTAGGGCTAGCGGGAGTCGAAGAGCAGTACTTC

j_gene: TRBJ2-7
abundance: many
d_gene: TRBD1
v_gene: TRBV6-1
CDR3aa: CASSADRVSYEQYF
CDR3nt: TGTGCCAGCAGTGCAGACAGGGTTTCCTACGAGCAGTACTTC

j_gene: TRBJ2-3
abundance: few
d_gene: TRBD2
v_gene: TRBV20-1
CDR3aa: CSASKRESTDTQYF
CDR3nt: TGCAGTGCTAGCAAGCGGGAAAGCACAGATACGCAGTATTTT

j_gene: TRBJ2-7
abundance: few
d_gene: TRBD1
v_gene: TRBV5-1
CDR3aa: CASSPWDSDGNEQYF
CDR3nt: TGCGCCAGCAGCCCCTGGGACAGCGATGGGAACGAGCAGTACTTC

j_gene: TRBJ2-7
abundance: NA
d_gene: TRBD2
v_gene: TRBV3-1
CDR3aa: CASSQDAMGLTLPEQYF
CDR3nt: TGTGCCAGCAGCCAAGATGCCATGGGACTAACCTTACCCGAGCAGTACTTC

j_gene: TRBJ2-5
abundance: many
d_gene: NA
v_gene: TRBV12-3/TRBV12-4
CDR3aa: CASSLAFASFVRTQYF
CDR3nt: TGTGCCAGCAGTTTAGCGTTTGCTAGCTTCGTCAGGACCCAGTACTTC

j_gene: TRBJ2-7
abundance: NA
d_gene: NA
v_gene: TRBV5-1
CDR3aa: CASSVTGISLEQYF
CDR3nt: TGCGCCAGCAGCGTAACCGGGATTAGCTTAGAGCAGTACTTC